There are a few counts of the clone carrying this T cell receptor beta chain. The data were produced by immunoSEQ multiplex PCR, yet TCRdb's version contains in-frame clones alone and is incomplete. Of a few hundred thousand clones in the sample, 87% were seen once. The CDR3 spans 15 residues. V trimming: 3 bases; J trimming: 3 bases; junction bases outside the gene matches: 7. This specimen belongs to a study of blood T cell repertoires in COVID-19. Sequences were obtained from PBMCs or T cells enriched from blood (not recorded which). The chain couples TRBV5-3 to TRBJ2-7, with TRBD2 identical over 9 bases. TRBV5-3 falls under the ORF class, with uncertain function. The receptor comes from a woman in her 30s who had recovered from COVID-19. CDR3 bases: TGTGCCAGAAGCTATGAGCGGGGGGCACGCTACGAGCAGTACTTC. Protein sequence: CARSYERGARYEQYF.